Listed below are T cell receptor beta chains from one sample, sequenced in a study of T-cell memory formation after mild COVID-19. TCRdb re-derived calls from the 5' RACE reads in MiXCR, one entry per CDR3 protein. The data show about 400,000 distinct CDR3 sequences, roughly 15% seen once. Specimen: PBMCs or a T cell subset sorted from them (not recorded which). The origin of the receptors is a man aged 18 to 29 who had mild COVID-19 (a few samples of this study predate the infection). Cell type and time point are not known. Both conserved end residues are part of each CDR3. A D gene is named only where the DNA matches it firmly. The size entry is marked missing in some rows and otherwise reads once, few, many or a size class.

DNA: TGCAGTGCTCTGGGGGGCCGCACAGATACGCAGTATTTT; CDR3: CSALGGRTDTQYF; J: TRBJ2-3; D: .; length: 13; size: few; V: TRBV20-1
DNA: TGTGCCAGCAGCCTGGAGACGGACGAAGCTTTCTTT; CDR3: CASSLETDEAFF; J: TRBJ1-1; D: .; length: 12; size: few; V: TRBV7-9
DNA: TGCGCCAGCAGCTTGACAGGGAACAACCACTATGGCTACACCTTC; CDR3: CASSLTGNNHYGYTF; J: TRBJ1-2; D: .; length: 15; size: .; V: TRBV5-1
DNA: TGCGCCAGCAGCCGAGCAACGGCGAACACTGAAGCTTTCTTT; CDR3: CASSRATANTEAFF; J: TRBJ1-1; D: .; length: 14; size: .; V: TRBV4-1
DNA: TGTGCCAGCACTTTAGAGGCTAGCGGGGGGGCAAAGACCCAGTACTTC; CDR3: CASTLEASGGAKTQYF; J: TRBJ2-5; D: TRBD2; length: 16; size: many; V: TRBV7-2
DNA: TGTGCCAGCAGCTTAGCTGGGAATAGAGGGGACACTGAAGCTTTCTTT; CDR3: CASSLAGNRGDTEAFF; J: TRBJ1-1; D: .; length: 16; size: few; V: TRBV7-9
DNA: TGTGCCAGCGTCGGGACAGGGTCCCCAGATACGCAGTATTTT; CDR3: CASVGTGSPDTQYF; J: TRBJ2-3; D: TRBD1; length: 14; size: few; V: TRBV7-9
DNA: TGTGCCAGCAGTCGCCAGGCGGCGTCCTACGAGCAGTACTTC; CDR3: CASSRQAASYEQYF; J: TRBJ2-7; D: .; length: 14; size: few; V: TRBV12-3/TRBV12-4
DNA: TGTGCCATCAGTTTGACAGAAAGCAATCAGCCCCAGCATTTT; CDR3: CAISLTESNQPQHF; J: TRBJ1-5; D: .; length: 14; size: .; V: TRBV10-3
DNA: TGCGCCAGCAGCTCAGCAGGGGGCGCGGGAGAGACCCAGTACTTC; CDR3: CASSSAGGAGETQYF; J: TRBJ2-5; D: TRBD1; length: 15; size: .; V: TRBV5-1
DNA: TGTGCCAGTACGGACAGGGGCGTTATCACAGATACGCAGTATTTT; CDR3: CASTDRGVITDTQYF; J: TRBJ2-3; D: TRBD1; length: 15; size: few; V: TRBV6-2/TRBV6-3
DNA: TGTGCCAGCAGCATCAGGGGCAGAGATGAAGCTTTCTTT; CDR3: CASSIRGRDEAFF; J: TRBJ1-1; D: .; length: 13; size: .; V: TRBV6-2/TRBV6-3
DNA: TGTGCCAGCAGGGTTTTATCGAACACCGGGGAGCTGTTTTTT; CDR3: CASRVLSNTGELFF; J: TRBJ2-2; D: .; length: 14; size: .; V: TRBV3-1
DNA: TGCGCCAGCAGCTCCGGACAGGCCACCACCGGGGAGCTGTTTTTT; CDR3: CASSSGQATTGELFF; J: TRBJ2-2; D: TRBD1; length: 15; size: .; V: TRBV5-1
DNA: TGTGCCAGCAGCCCCGAGGGACGCCAAACTGAAGCTTTCTTT; CDR3: CASSPEGRQTEAFF; J: TRBJ1-1; D: .; length: 14; size: .; V: TRBV7-9
DNA: TGTGCCAGTAGTATTGTGGGCACGACGCGAAAAAACATTCAGTACTTC; CDR3: CASSIVGTTRKNIQYF; J: TRBJ2-4; D: .; length: 16; size: .; V: TRBV19
DNA: TGCAGTGCTGTTTCCGGGAATCAGCCCCAGCATTTT; CDR3: CSAVSGNQPQHF; J: TRBJ1-5; D: .; length: 12; size: many; V: TRBV20-1
DNA: TGTGCCAGCAGCCAAGGACAGGGAGGGGATTACGAGCAGTACTTC; CDR3: CASSQGQGGDYEQYF; J: TRBJ2-7; D: .; length: 15; size: .; V: TRBV7-7
DNA: TGTGCCAGCAGCCCTCGCCTAGCGGGGGAGCAGTTCTTC; CDR3: CASSPRLAGEQFF; J: TRBJ2-1; D: TRBD2; length: 13; size: few; V: TRBV11-2
DNA: TGTGCCAGCAGCCTTTACCCCCAGACTGATACGCAGTATTTT; CDR3: CASSLYPQTDTQYF; J: TRBJ2-3; D: .; length: 14; size: .; V: TRBV7-2
DNA: TGCGCCAGCAGGACTAGCGGGGGCGTGGAGACCCAGTACTTC; CDR3: CASRTSGGVETQYF; J: TRBJ2-5; D: TRBD2; length: 14; size: once; V: TRBV10-2
DNA: TGTGCCAGTACATGGTCTGGGGCCAACGTCCTGACTTTC; CDR3: CASTWSGANVLTF; J: TRBJ2-6; D: .; length: 13; size: few; V: TRBV19
DNA: TGCGCCAGCAGCTTGGGCAGGGATGCTGAAGCTTTCTTT; CDR3: CASSLGRDAEAFF; J: TRBJ1-1; D: .; length: 13; size: many; V: TRBV5-1
DNA: TGTGCCAGCAGTGAAGCGTCGGGGTTTCAGCCCCAGCATTTT; CDR3: CASSEASGFQPQHF; J: TRBJ1-5; D: .; length: 14; size: few; V: TRBV6-1
DNA: TGTGCCAGCAGCAAAAAACAGGGGGCAAGGGACACCGGGGAGCTGTTTTTT; CDR3: CASSKKQGARDTGELFF; J: TRBJ2-2; D: .; length: 17; size: few; V: TRBV21-1
DNA: TGTGCCAGCAGTGCCTCGGGGGTGTTTAATCAGCCCCAGCATTTT; CDR3: CASSASGVFNQPQHF; J: TRBJ1-5; D: .; length: 15; size: few; V: TRBV27
DNA: TGTGCCAGCAGCCCGACCTCCCTGGAGACCCAGTACTTC; CDR3: CASSPTSLETQYF; J: TRBJ2-5; D: .; length: 13; size: few; V: TRBV7-2
DNA: TGTGCCAGCAGTCGTAACAGGGCTGGGGAGCTGTTTTTT; CDR3: CASSRNRAGELFF; J: TRBJ2-2; D: .; length: 13; size: few; V: TRBV2
DNA: TGCAGTGCTAGAGACAGTCAAATTCTTACCCTCCACTTT; CDR3: CSARDSQILTLHF; J: TRBJ1-6; D: .; length: 13; size: many; V: TRBV20-1
DNA: TGTGCCAGTAGTATTGACTACTCTGGAAACACCATATATTTT; CDR3: CASSIDYSGNTIYF; J: TRBJ1-3; D: .; length: 14; size: .; V: TRBV19
DNA: TGTGCCAGCAGCCAATTAGCGGGGTCGACAGATACGCAGTATTTT; CDR3: CASSQLAGSTDTQYF; J: TRBJ2-3; D: TRBD2; length: 15; size: .; V: TRBV3-1
DNA: TGTGCCAGCAGTTTAGGGTGGGCAGGGGCGCAGCCCCAGCATTTT; CDR3: CASSLGWAGAQPQHF; J: TRBJ1-5; D: .; length: 15; size: .; V: TRBV12-3/TRBV12-4
DNA: TGCAGTGCTAGAGTTCGGGACAAAGGCTACACCTTC; CDR3: CSARVRDKGYTF; J: TRBJ1-2; D: .; length: 12; size: few; V: TRBV20-1
DNA: TGTGCCGGACTGTCCGGGACAGGGTCCACTGAAGCTTTCTTT; CDR3: CAGLSGTGSTEAFF; J: TRBJ1-1; D: TRBD1; length: 14; size: once; V: TRBV27
DNA: TGTGCCAGCAGCTTCCACAGGGTAGGCAATGAGCAGTTCTTC; CDR3: CASSFHRVGNEQFF; J: TRBJ2-1; D: .; length: 14; size: few; V: TRBV7-8
DNA: TGTGCCAGCAGTTACTCGGTACCCGGGACAAGTATCTCTGGGGCCAACGTCCTGACTTTC; CDR3: CASSYSVPGTSISGANVLTF; J: TRBJ2-6; D: .; length: 20; size: .; V: TRBV6-5
DNA: TGTGCCAGCAGCAGACGGGGGGGATCCTACAATGAGCAGTTCTTC; CDR3: CASSRRGGSYNEQFF; J: TRBJ2-1; D: TRBD2; length: 15; size: .; V: TRBV7-8
DNA: TGTGCCAGCAGCCAGGAAACTGACAATGAGCAGTTCTTC; CDR3: CASSQETDNEQFF; J: TRBJ2-1; D: .; length: 13; size: once; V: TRBV3-1